These 18 T cell receptor beta chains were all obtained from the same sample, sequenced in a study of spatial heterogeneity in lung cancer. One entry per CDR3 protein, called by TCRdb with MiXCR from the 5' RACE reads. Among over 14,000 distinct CDR3 sequences listed, around 3.3% were seen once. Documented time point: sample taken at primary tumor resection. The starting material was normal lung tissue next to the tumor, obtained at surgery. The receptors stem from a male donor with early-stage non-small cell lung cancer.

This clonotype was seen repeatedly, ten times or more. This beta chain came through as a stray read in a library set up for alpha chains, and its size says little. The chain joins TRBV20-1 to TRBJ2-3, with D maybe TRBD1 (6 bases). With 4 bases removed from V and 6 bases from J, the gap between germline ends came to 17 bases. Germline V gene data show CDR1 as DFQATT and CDR2 as SNEGSKA (reference sequence). This CDR3 is built from 14 residues. Written as DNA, the CDR3 is TGCAGTGCTACTCGGACAGCCCTAGGCGATACGCAGTATTTT. Amino acids: CSATRTALGDTQYF.

This clonotype has at least ten counts. Found in a library prepared for alpha chains, this beta chain is an off-target read, and its abundance has little meaning. The chain uses TRBV7-9 and TRBJ2-5, with D possibly matching TRBD2 (6 bases). The CDR3 runs to 15 residues. V was shortened by 3 bases and J by 5 bases, with 16 bases between the two germline ends. Germline CDR1 and CDR2: SEHNR and FQNEAQ (reference sequence). The CDR3 nucleotides are TGTGCCAGCAGCTTTTCTTATGGCGCGGGGGAGACCCAGTACTTC. Its protein is CASSFSYGAGETQYF. The whole variable domain, remainder taken from reference TRBV7-9 and TRBJ2-5, is DTGVSQNPRHKITKRGQNVTFRCDPISEHNRLYWYRQTLGQGPEFLTYFQNEAQLEKSRLLSDRFSAERPKGSFSTLEIQRTEQGDSAMYLCASSFSYGAGETQYFGPGTRLLVL.

This clonotype has ten or more counts. This beta chain is an unintended read in a library built for alpha chains; its size means little. The gene calls are TRBV12-3 or TRBV12-4 and TRBJ2-1; TRBD2 might be the D (5 bases). This CDR3 comprises 15 residues. The germline V and J ends were trimmed by 6 bases and 0 bases, with 12 bases remaining between them. The CDR3: CASRLAISSYNEQFF. The CDR3 nucleotides are TGTGCCAGCAGGCTAGCAATAAGCTCCTACAATGAGCAGTTCTTC.

This clonotype was recorded at least ten times. Within a library made for alpha chains, this beta chain is off target, and its count is uninformative. V and J are TRBV20-1 and TRBJ1-5; TRBD1 agrees at 9 bases. J lost 3 bases, V lost 6 bases, and 6 bases had no gene match. This CDR3 spans 14 amino acids. Germline CDR1 DFQATT, CDR2 SNEGSKA (reference sequence). The DNA for the CDR3 is TGCAGTGCGCGGACAGGGGCGAACAATCAGCCCCAGCATTTT. Residues: CSARTGANNQPQHF.

This clonotype appeared many times. The library was designed around alpha chains, so this beta chain is a stray read whose abundance carries little weight. The rearrangement uses TRBV11-1 and TRBJ2-2; TRBD2 agrees at 11 bases. Trimming took 3 bases from V and 6 from J; bases not matched to a gene: 6. CDR1 SGHAT and CDR2 FQDESV come from the germline V gene (reference sequence). This CDR3 has 16 amino acids. CDR3 loop: CASSFVLAGVSGELFF. CDR3 nucleotides: TGTGCCAGCAGCTTCGTACTAGCGGGAGTGTCCGGGGAGCTGTTTTTT.

Comments on this clonotype: The junction departs from the called germline gene at one end, perhaps through a read error. This beta chain slipped into a library made for alpha chains as a stray read, so its size is not meaningful. CDR3 nucleotides: TGTGCCAGCAGCTATTCAGAGGTCTCCTACGAGAAGTACTTC. This gives the protein CASSYSEVSYEKYF. The V call is TRBV14, the J call TRBJ2-7; unclear D gene. Germline loops: CDR1 SGHDN, CDR2 FVKESK. CDR3 length: 14 residues.

This clonotype was seen repeatedly, ten times or more. The library was designed around alpha chains, so this beta chain is a stray read whose abundance carries little weight. V and J are TRBV2 and TRBJ1-5; D not resolved. Germline V gene sequence: CDR1 SNHLY, CDR2 FYNNEI. With 4 bases removed from V and 5 bases from J, the gap between germline ends came to 6 bases. The CDR3 totals 12 residues. As DNA, the CDR3 is TGTGCCAGCAGTGTGTCGGATCAGCCCCAGCATTTT. Translating gives CASSVSDQPQHF.

This clonotype was seen repeatedly, ten times or more. Because the library targeted alpha chains, this beta chain is an off-target read whose size means little. The chain is built from TRBV5-1 and TRBJ1-4, with D unclear. V lost 4 bases, J lost 2 bases, and 9 bases lay in between. Per germline, CDR1 SGHRS and CDR2 YFSETQ. CDR3 size: 14 residues. In nucleotides, the CDR3 is TGCGCCAGCAGCAGCGGAGTCACTAATGAAAAACTGTTTTTT. Protein: CASSSGVTNEKLFF.

This clonotype was found many times. Because the library targeted alpha chains, this beta chain is an off-target read whose size means little. The chain uses TRBV7-2 and TRBJ2-2; TRBD1 aligns across 7 bases. There are 16 residues in the CDR3. The junction had 9 bases not matched to a gene; V was cut back by 4 bases and J by 4 bases. Per germline, CDR1 SGHTA and CDR2 FQGNSA. This chain's CDR3 is CASSSRTQGITGELFF. The CDR3 DNA is TGTGCCAGCAGCTCTCGTACACAGGGGATCACCGGGGAGCTGTTTTTT.

Many counts were recorded for this clonotype. This beta chain came through as a stray read in a library set up for alpha chains, and its size says little. This chain's CDR3 is CASSSVKGTAQETQYF. Written as DNA, the CDR3 is TGTGCCAGCAGCTCAGTCAAGGGGACCGCACAAGAGACCCAGTACTTC. The rearrangement joins TRBV7-9 to TRBJ2-5; D may correspond to TRBD1 or TRBD2 (5 bases each). Trimming pared 4 bases from V and 2 bases from J, leaving 17 bases between. The CDR3 loop spans 16 amino acids. From germline, CDR1 is SEHNR and CDR2 FQNEAQ (reference sequence).

This clonotype occurred many times. This beta chain turned up in a library designed for alpha chains; as an off-target read, its abundance says little. V usage is TRBV29-1 and J usage is TRBJ1-2; 9 nucleotides line up with TRBD1. CDR1 is SQVTM, CDR2 ANQGSEA, per germline. CDR3 size: 14 residues. The trim removed 8 bases at V and 4 bases at J, leaving 11 bases unmatched. CDR3 sequence reads: CSYTGDREFYGYTF. In DNA form, the CDR3 reads TGCAGCTATACCGGGGACAGGGAGTTCTATGGCTACACCTTC.

This clonotype was detected many times. This beta chain is a stray read from a library made for alpha chains; its abundance is not meaningful. The chain has TRBV7-9 and TRBJ2-1; 13 nucleotides line up with TRBD2. Trimming at V came to 5 bases and at J to 6 bases, leaving 4 bases not matched to a gene. The CDR3 length is 15 residues. CDR1 SEHNR and CDR2 FQNEAQ come from the germline V gene (reference sequence). The CDR3 DNA is TGTGCCAGCAGCCAAGGACTAGCGGGAGTCAATGAGCAGTTCTTC. Protein: CASSQGLAGVNEQFF. Using reference TRBV7-9 and TRBJ2-1 for the parts outside the CDR3, the full variable domain is DTGVSQNPRHKITKRGQNVTFRCDPISEHNRLYWYRQTLGQGPEFLTYFQNEAQLEKSRLLSDRFSAERPKGSFSTLEIQRTEQGDSAMYLCASSQGLAGVNEQFFGPGTRLTVL.

This clonotype was counted ten times or more. Being off target in a library aimed at alpha chains, this beta chain has a size of little meaning. The CDR3 is CASNQWGRGGETQYF. CDR3 in DNA: TGTGCCAGCAACCAGTGGGGACGAGGAGGGGAGACCCAGTACTTC. This chain uses TRBV5-5 with TRBJ2-5; tentatively, D is TRBD2 (6 bases). Germline values: CDR1 SGHKS, CDR2 YYEKEE (reference sequence). The V and J ends lost 6 bases and 5 bases respectively, with 20 bases between them. The CDR3 totals 15 residues.

The table lists this clonotype with a count of one. A read error may account for a junction end that differs from germline. This beta chain is a stray sequence in a library constructed for alpha chains; its clone size is not meaningful. The chain couples TRBV5-1 to TRBJ1-1; D gene unclear. The CDR3 length is 13 residues. From germline, CDR1 is SGHRS and CDR2 YFSETQ. CDR3 loop: CASSLAGKSEAFF. The DNA for the CDR3 is TGCGCCAGCAGCTTGGCCGGCAAGTCAGAAGCCTTCTTT.

This clonotype has a count of ten or more. Since it is a stray read in a library aimed at alpha chains, this beta chain has a size that is not meaningful. V is TRBV29-1 and J is TRBJ2-5, with D hard to call. V lost 4 bases and J lost 4, with 13 bases in between. The CDR3 is made up of 13 amino acids. Germline V gives CDR1 SQVTM, CDR2 ANQGSEA. CDR3 in amino acids: CSVALRDGETQYF. The CDR3, as DNA: TGCAGCGTTGCCCTAAGAGATGGAGAGACCCAGTACTTC.

In this sample, this clonotype turned up many times. Being off target in a library aimed at alpha chains, this beta chain has a size of little meaning. The chain carries TRBV3-1 and TRBJ2-3, with 10 bases lining up with TRBD2. CDR1 LGHDT and CDR2 YNNKEL come from the germline V gene (reference sequence). The CDR3 extends over 15 amino acids. J gave up 2 bases and V 4 bases, and 3 bases lay outside the gene matches. CDR3 in amino acids: CASSPAGGVTDTQYF. CDR3 nucleotide sequence: TGTGCCAGCAGCCCAGCGGGAGGGGTCACAGATACGCAGTATTTT.

This clonotype was counted ten times or more. Because this beta chain is a stray read in a library intended to capture alpha chains, its abundance should not be given much weight. The rearrangement links TRBV6-5 to TRBJ1-4, with a weak D call TRBD1 (5 bases). CDR3 size: 13 residues. Germline lookup yields CDR1 MNHEY and CDR2 SVGAGI. The CDR3 sequence: CGTSRSRAEKLFF. For the CDR3, the DNA is TGTGGCACCAGCAGGTCCAGGGCTGAAAAACTGTTTTTT.

This clonotype was picked up many times. Since it is a stray read in a library aimed at alpha chains, this beta chain has a size that is not meaningful. The rearrangement uses TRBV18 and TRBJ2-7; 10 bases are a match to TRBD1. The germline V gene encodes CDR1 KGHSH and CDR2 LQKENI. CDR3 length equals 14 residues. The V gene end was trimmed by 3 bases and the J gene end by 2 bases; junction bases not matched to a gene: 1. Here the CDR3 reads CASSPGQGPYEQYF. CDR3 DNA sequence: TGTGCCAGCTCACCGGGACAGGGGCCCTACGAGCAGTACTTC. Looking up the rest from reference TRBV18 and TRBJ2-7 gives the full variable domain: NAGVMQNPRHLVRRRGQEARLRCSPMKGHSHVYWYRQLPEEGLKFMVYLQKENIIDESGMPKERFSAEFPKEGPSILRIQQVVRGDSAAYFCASSPGQGPYEQYFGPGTRLTVT.